Below, 27 T cell receptor beta chains from the same sample are listed, as sequenced in a study of cytotoxic CD8 clonotypes in ibrutinib-treated CLL. Profiling relied on immunoSEQ multiplex PCR, and the TCRdb table lists in-frame clones only, not all of them. Of more than 150,000 clones detected, over 60% appear once; the ten largest clones hold around 15%. The sample consisted of PBMCs, taken after 24 months of ibrutinib treatment. These receptor sequences come from a human donor with chronic lymphocytic leukemia.

On this clone itself: The junction shows a germline mismatch at one end, possibly a read error. The rearrangement links TRBV14 to TRBJ2-7, with TRBD1 as a possible D gene (6 bases). CDR1 and CDR2 from the germline V gene are SGHDN and FVKESK. This CDR3 spans 15 amino acids. CDR3 coding DNA: TGTGCCAGCAGCGAAGACTGGCAGGGGATCAACGAGCAGTACTTC. Translating it yields CASSEDWQGINEQYF.

V is TRBV6-5 and J is TRBJ1-1; 10 nucleotides match TRBD1. This CDR3 has 15 amino acids. From germline, CDR1 is MNHEY and CDR2 SVGAGI. V shed 4 bases and J 6 bases; nucleotides not matched to a gene: 8. DNA for the CDR3: TGTGCCAGCAGTTCCGGGACAGGGGATCGGTCTGAAGCTTTCTTT. Protein sequence: CASSSGTGDRSEAFF.

The chain couples TRBV4-2 to TRBJ1-2; tentative D call: TRBD1 (6 bases). Germline V lookup: CDR1 LGHNA, CDR2 YNFKEQ. The CDR3 runs to 15 residues. V lost 7 bases, J lost 5 bases, and 20 bases lay in between. In nucleotides, the CDR3 is TGTGCCAGCACGAAACTGGGGGGCGGATGGTATGGCTACACCTTC. Its protein is CASTKLGGGWYGYTF.

This chain uses TRBV5-6 with TRBJ1-5; no firm D call. This CDR3 is 13 amino acids long. Trimming removed 3 bases at V and 11 bases at J, with 15 bases between. Germline V gene lookup returns CDR1 SGHDT and CDR2 YYEEEE. The CDR3 nucleotides are TGTGCCAGCAGCTCAGACGGTTCTCGGGCCCAGCATTTT. Translating it yields CASSSDGSRAQHF.

The rearrangement uses TRBV27 and TRBJ1-1, with D hard to call. The CDR3 has 14 amino acids. V lost 6 bases to trimming and J lost 0 bases, with 11 bases between them. The germline gives CDR1 MNHEY, CDR2 SMNVEV (reference sequence). The CDR3 protein is CASRASGLNTEAFF. The CDR3 region has the DNA TGTGCCAGCAGGGCGTCGGGCCTGAACACTGAAGCTTTCTTT.

The gene calls are TRBV25-1 and TRBJ2-5, with D possibly TRBD1 on 6 matching bases. The CDR3 sequence is 14 residues long. The V and J ends lost 6 bases and 4 bases respectively, with 15 bases between them. Germline CDR1 reads MGHDK; CDR2 reads SYGVNS. CDR3 DNA sequence: TGTGCCAGCAGCAGGGGCTGGTTGGTAGAGACCCAGTACTTC. Translating gives CASSRGWLVETQYF.

This clone was detected a few times. The rearrangement links TRBV28 to TRBJ1-1; a weak D match, TRBD1 (5 bases). CDR1 is MDHEN, CDR2 SYDVKM, per germline. The ends were cut back, 2 bases at V and 11 bases at J, with 12 bases in the middle. The CDR3 sequence is 12 residues long. Here the CDR3 DNA reads TGTGCCAGCAGTTTAGCGGGAAACAGGGCTTTCTTT. Protein sequence: CASSLAGNRAFF.

Only a few counts were recorded for this clone. The rearrangement joins TRBV2 to TRBJ2-1, with 8 bases aligning to TRBD2. Per germline, CDR1 SNHLY and CDR2 FYNNEI. The CDR3 totals 14 residues. V trimming: 5 bases; J trimming: 4 bases; junction bases outside the gene matches: 4. CDR3 loop: CASSLIAGYNEQFF. The DNA for the CDR3 is TGTGCCAGCAGTTTAATAGCGGGATACAATGAGCAGTTCTTC.

The chain recombines TRBV27 with TRBJ1-2; D is perhaps TRBD1 (5 bases). Germline V gene sequence: CDR1 MNHEY, CDR2 SMNVEV (reference sequence). The CDR3 is made up of 14 amino acids. Trimming left V 3 bases short and J 3 bases short, with 11 bases between. The CDR3 loop is CASSFQGGDYGYTF. The CDR3 region has the DNA TGTGCCAGCAGTTTTCAGGGCGGAGACTATGGCTACACCTTC.

This chain links TRBV5-4 with TRBJ2-2, with 12 positions matching TRBD2. V lost 5 bases and J lost 5; bases outside the gene matches: 7. Per the germline V gene, CDR1 is SGHNT and CDR2 is YYREEE (reference sequence). This CDR3 comprises 16 residues. The CDR3 sequence: CASSLPGLAGTGELFF. CDR3 nucleotide sequence: TGTGCCAGCAGTTTACCGGGACTAGCGGGTACCGGGGAGCTGTTTTTT.

V and J are TRBV5-4 and TRBJ1-1; TRBD1 aligns across 10 bases. The CDR3 extends over 15 amino acids. V lost 0 bases, J lost 4 bases, and 3 bases stayed unmatched. Germline CDR1 is SGHNT and CDR2 is YYREEE (reference sequence). Written as DNA, the CDR3 is TGTGCCAGCAGCTTGGAAGGGACAGGGGCCACTGAAGCTTTCTTT. It specifies CASSLEGTGATEAFF.

The chain joins TRBV30 to TRBJ2-3, with 7 bases that match TRBD1. CDR1 GTSNPN and CDR2 SVGIG come from the germline V gene (reference sequence). V gave up 0 bases and J gave up 6 bases; unmatched junction bases: 6. The CDR3 extends over 14 amino acids. The CDR3 bases are TGTGCCTGGAGTGTGGGGCAGGGGGTCGATACGCAGTATTTT. Protein product: CAWSVGQGVDTQYF.

The chain has TRBV25-1 and TRBJ2-3, with D possibly being TRBD2 (5 bases). V was cut by 6 bases and J by 3 bases, with 16 bases left in between. CDR1 and CDR2 from the germline V gene are MGHDK and SYGVNS. The CDR3 contains 15 residues. The CDR3 DNA sequence: TGTGCCAGCAGCCGAGGGTGGGTTCAGACAGATACGCAGTATTTT. This gives the protein CASSRGWVQTDTQYF.

This chain joins TRBV15 and TRBJ2-7, with D perhaps matching TRBD1 (5 bases). Trimming pared 5 bases from V and 7 bases from J, leaving 18 bases between. Germline CDR1 is LNHNV and CDR2 is YYDKDF (reference sequence). The length of the CDR3 is 14 residues. CDR3 sequence reads: CATSLGTVGLEQYF. CDR3 DNA: TGTGCCACCAGCTTGGGAACTGTGGGGCTGGAGCAGTACTTC.

The table lists this clone with many counts. The chain recombines TRBV14 with TRBJ2-3; 7 positions agree with TRBD2. After removal of 1 base from V and 6 bases from J, the junction contained 1 base not matched to a gene. The CDR3 is made up of 13 amino acids. Germline assignment: CDR1 SGHDN and CDR2 FVKESK. The CDR3, as DNA: TGTGCCAGCAGCCAAGGGCGGGGGGATACGCAGTATTTT. Translating it yields CASSQGRGDTQYF. Supplemented by reference TRBV14 and TRBJ2-3, the full variable domain reads EAGVTQFPSHSVIEKGQTVTLRCDPISGHDNLYWYRRVMGKEIKFLLHFVKESKQDESGMPNNRFLAERTGGTYSTLKVQPAELEDSGVYFCASSQGRGDTQYFGPGTRLTVL.

The chain combines TRBV11-3 with TRBJ2-1; perhaps TRBD2 as D (5 bases). Trimming cost V 1 base and J 15 bases, with 16 bases left between them. This CDR3 comprises 13 residues. Germline V gene data show CDR1 as SGHNT and CDR2 as YENEEA. CDR3 region: CASSLGQDGKAFF. The CDR3 DNA reads as TGTGCCAGCAGCTTAGGACAAGACGGGAAGGCGTTCTTC.

This clone has a single count. This sequence joins TRBV7-9 and TRBJ1-4; 8 bases are a match to TRBD1. Per the germline V gene, CDR1 is SEHNR and CDR2 is FQNEAQ (reference sequence). The V gene end was trimmed by 1 base and the J gene end by 8 bases; junction bases not matched to a gene: 9. The CDR3 is 16 residues long. The CDR3 sequence: CASSLVGRGLEEKLFF. The DNA of the CDR3 is TGTGCCAGCAGCTTAGTTGGCAGGGGGCTAGAAGAAAAACTGTTTTTT.

The chain links TRBV9 to TRBJ1-2; 7 positions agree with TRBD1. With 3 bases clipped from V and 5 bases from J, the junction kept 7 bases outside the gene matches. Germline CDR1 reads SGDLS; CDR2 reads YYNGEE. The CDR3 is 14 residues long. The CDR3 is CASSGSGTVYGYTF. CDR3 DNA sequence: TGTGCCAGCAGCGGATCCGGGACAGTTTATGGCTACACCTTC.

This clone has just a few counts. The chain has TRBV19 and TRBJ2-7; perhaps TRBD2 as D (5 bases). CDR3 size: 13 residues. The V and J ends lost 4 bases and 7 bases respectively, with 14 bases between them. Germline V gene sequence: CDR1 LNHDA, CDR2 SQIVND (reference sequence). The CDR3 coding sequence is TGTGCCAGTAGTACCCAGCGAAGGAGGGAGCAGTACTTC. Protein product: CASSTQRRREQYF.

The chain recombines TRBV4-1 with TRBJ2-5, with 8 positions matching TRBD1. The germline gives CDR1 MGHRA, CDR2 YSYEKL. The J segment lost 5 bases and the V segment lost 4 bases, leaving 12 bases of the junction unmatched. This CDR3 has 16 amino acids. CDR3 bases: TGCGCCAGCAGCCCAAGAGGTACAGGGGGAATCGAGACCCAGTACTTC. Protein product: CASSPRGTGGIETQYF.

V gene TRBV5-1 combines with J gene TRBJ2-1; 10 bases map to TRBD2. The V segment lost 3 bases and the J segment 5 bases; nucleotides outside the gene matches: 5. The germline V gene encodes CDR1 SGHRS and CDR2 YFSETQ. The CDR3 has 15 amino acids. The CDR3 nucleotides are TGCGCCAGCAGCTATGGACTAGCGGTCCACAATGAGCAGTTCTTC. Protein product: CASSYGLAVHNEQFF.

The chain joins TRBV30 to TRBJ1-1, with a tentative D call TRBD1 (5 bases). This CDR3 contains 14 residues. The V gene's germline CDR1 is GTSNPN and CDR2 SVGIG (reference sequence). V dropped 4 bases and J dropped 0 bases, with 12 bases sitting between them. The CDR3 DNA follows: TGTGCCTGGAACCCGGACACTTTGAACACTGAAGCTTTCTTT. Amino acids: CAWNPDTLNTEAFF.

This chain connects TRBV4-2 to TRBJ2-3; TRBD2 aligns across 12 bases. The CDR3 runs to 16 residues. V shed 4 bases, J shed 0 bases, and the junction held 2 bases outside the gene matches. Looked up from germline, CDR1 is LGHNA and CDR2 is YNFKEQ. This chain's CDR3 is CASSPTSGGSTDTQYF. The CDR3 DNA sequence: TGTGCCAGCAGCCCGACTAGCGGGGGTAGCACAGATACGCAGTATTTT.

CDR3 in amino acids: CASSFWGESYEQYF. The CDR3 DNA follows: TGTGCCAGCAGCTTTTGGGGAGAAAGCTACGAGCAGTACTTC. V is TRBV5-4 and J is TRBJ2-7; D possibly corresponds to TRBD2 (5 bases). CDR3 length equals 14 residues. V lost 2 bases to trimming and J lost 3 bases, with 12 bases between them. From germline, CDR1 is SGHNT and CDR2 YYREEE (reference sequence).

V gene TRBV4-3 combines with J gene TRBJ1-1; no reliable D call. CDR3 length: 13 amino acids. Between the trimmed V and J ends, which lost 7 bases and 2 bases, there was a span of 11 bases. Germline CDR1 LGHNA, CDR2 YSLEER. The CDR3 is CASTSTGNTEAFF. The CDR3 bases are TGCGCCAGCACGTCCACTGGCAACACTGAAGCTTTCTTT.

This clone was detected a few times. This chain uses TRBV30 with TRBJ1-5; D is perhaps TRBD1 (5 bases). The CDR3 loop spans 12 amino acids. Trimming shortened V by 2 bases and J by 4 bases, and 6 bases separated the two germline ends. Germline values: CDR1 GTSNPN, CDR2 SVGIG (reference sequence). In DNA form, the CDR3 reads TGTGCCTGGAGTCAGGGAAATCAGCCCCAGCATTTT. It yields the protein CAWSQGNQPQHF.

CDR3 coding DNA: TGTGCCAGCAGCCAAGAGGATGAAAAACTGTTTTTT. Its protein is CASSQEDEKLFF. The chain links TRBV4-2 to TRBJ1-4; D gene uncertain. Trimming took 0 bases from V and 6 from J, leaving 2 bases between them. CDR3 length: 12 amino acids. The germline V gene has CDR1 LGHNA and CDR2 YNFKEQ.